This entry describes one TCR beta chain. This clone was recorded a few times. The antigen this receptor binds is unknown. Per-nucleotide qualities are absent, and no much larger clonotype sits a single base away. The CDR3 regions of human TCRbeta chains were subjected to immunosequencing. On the study's bioinformatics: Repertoire TCRs were checked for matches against a reference library of SARS-CoV-2-specific TCRs that had been generated using the MIRA antigen-specificity platform. Breadth was defined as the fraction of unique TCRs that were SARS-CoV-2-associated. Depth was defined as the fraction of total T cells that were SARS-CoV-2-associated. Using the MIRA data, each spike-specific TCR was mapped to the spike region that the TCR reacts to and placed in a CD4 or CD8 class. Log10-transformed breadth and depth values were compared by one-way ANOVA with Sidak's multiple comparisons tests. The immuneACCESS repertoire file appears here via TCRdb, limited to in-frame rearrangements. These files lack a portion of the clones; in checked studies, under half of the deficit traces to unresolved V genes, and the cause of the others is not known. For V, J and clone size, that table is used; D and trimming come from the DNA. Within this sample are 150,000 to 200,000 clones, with more than 75% of them counted one time only. The ten largest clones capture 2.5% to 3% of the sample.

This sample was taken from a study of T cell responses to AZD1222 COVID-19 vaccine (dated by TCRdb to about 2021). With regard to the full study: A total of roughly 240 trial participants underwent TCR sequencing, of whom nearly 210 received two doses of AZD1222 and some 26 received two doses of the MenACWY control vaccine. Trial participants were enrolled into age subgroups of 18-55, 56-69 and 70-plus years, which contained about 150, 28 and 57 TCR-sequenced participants, respectively.

The time point label for this specimen denotes: baseline before first vaccination. This sample's treatment or condition label indicates: meningococcal conjugate vaccine given as trial control. Vaccinee samples were obtained from the UK trials COV001 and COV002, which included a single-blind randomized controlled phase 2/3 trial of AZD1222 (ChAdOx1 nCoV-19) in healthy adults. For TCRbeta chain sequencing, PBMC samples were collected from trial participants at day 0 and at day 28 after the second dose. General conclusions and limits of the study: In the small 56-69-year group, the increase in depth fell short of significance, most likely because of low power. The whole spike protein was spanned by vaccine-associated CD4 TCRs, and dominant responses were seen in regions 160-218 and 743-854. Epitopes outside the regions mutated in the B.1.351 and B.1.1.7 variants were reportedly recognized by nearly half of the unique spike-specific TCRs. A significant rise in spike-specific TCR breadth and depth was observed after two AZD1222 doses relative to day 0 and relative to MenACWY recipients. Participants were mostly white British, with more females than males. The authors suggested clonal diversity may have been underestimated. Conclusions about previously exposed vaccinees are limited, since just six AZD1222 recipients were seropositive for SARS-CoV-2 at baseline. Because no day 14 peak-response samples were available, repertoires were characterized only after the peak T cell response.

The sequencing used peripheral blood, collected on day 0 of MenACWY control vaccination. The sequence was obtained from an adult in good health.

This receptor has the CDR3 CASSLYNRGLEQYF. At the DNA level, the sequence is TGTGCCAGCAGCCTCTATAACAGGGGTCTTGAGCAGTACTTC. The sequence is built from TRBV14 and TRBJ2-7, with 7 bases aligning to TRBD1. Its CDR3 holds 14 amino acids, cysteine through phenylalanine. Only the CDR3 DNA is retained, 42 bases long and in frame from the first base. Based on the germline V gene, the CDR1 and CDR2 sequences are SGHDN and FVKESK. V is cut back by 4 bases and J by 7 bases, with 10 bases in the junction unmatched.